This T cell receptor beta chain appears in the sequencing data of a study of CD8+CD57+ T cells in acquired aplastic anemia. In the case of this clonotype: Its antigen remains unknown.

Template material for TCR beta VDJ and CDR3 profiling consisted of genomic DNA. One entry per CDR3 protein results from TCRdb running MiXCR on the reads. Of 62,000 or so distinct CDR3 sequences listed, 45% to 55% are singletons. Study-level findings and limits: Fewer than 35 CD8+ CDR3 sequences occurred in both the patients and the controls.

The CDR3 consists of 17 residues. The germline V gene encodes CDR1 LNHDA and CDR2 SQIVND (reference sequence). Trimming at V came to 0 bases and at J to 4 bases, leaving 11 bases not matched to a gene. The sequence derives from a human donor in good health, serving as a control. Sequences were obtained from sorted CD4+, CD8+, or CD8+CD57+ T cells (not recorded which) from PBMCs. The V call is TRBV19, the J call TRBJ2-7; TRBD2 agrees at 8 bases. For the CDR3, the DNA is TGTGCCAGTAGTATAGACATAGCGGGACCCCCAAAGTACGAGCAGTACTTC. As protein: CASSIDIAGPPKYEQYF. Using reference TRBV19 and TRBJ2-7 for the parts outside the CDR3, the full variable domain is DGGITQSPKYLFRKEGQNVTLSCEQNLNHDAMYWYRQDPGQGLRLIYYSQIVNDFQKGDIAEGYSVSREKKESFPLTVTSAQKNPTAFYLCASSIDIAGPPKYEQYFGPGTRLTVT.